The 27 T cell receptor beta chains below were found in one sample sequenced in a study of beta chain features in type 1 diabetes. All of the isolated RNA was reverse transcribed, so expressed TCRB transcripts were sequenced. Clones were sequenced by immunoSEQ multiplex PCR, and TCRdb holds only the in-frame ones, with some missing. The sample has approximately 90,000 clones; roughly 31% are singletons. The specimen was stem cell memory CD4+ T cells from blood. Receptors originate from a woman younger than 30 in good health.

The chain recombines TRBV7-2 with TRBJ1-1, with 9 bases lining up with TRBD1. Germline trimming cut 3 bases from V and 1 base from J; bases unmatched to any gene: 3. The CDR3 sequence is 15 residues long. Germline V gene data show CDR1 as SGHTA and CDR2 as FQGNSA. CDR3 nucleotide sequence: TGTGCCAGCAGCTTCAGGACAGGGGAGAACACTGAAGCTTTCTTT. Translating gives CASSFRTGENTEAFF.

The CDR3 sequence: CASSLSAGSQPQHF. The CDR3, as DNA: TGCGCCAGCAGCTTGTCAGCCGGGAGTCAGCCCCAGCATTTT. The chain employs TRBV5-1 and TRBJ1-5; D uncertain. V lost 1 base and J 6 bases, leaving 11 bases between the germline ends. Germline V gene lookup returns CDR1 SGHRS and CDR2 YFSETQ. The CDR3 covers 14 residues. The whole variable domain, remainder taken from reference TRBV5-1 and TRBJ1-5, is KAGVTQTPRYLIKTRGQQVTLSCSPISGHRSVSWYQQTPGQGLQFLFEYFSETQRNKGNFPGRFSGRQFSNSRSEMNVSTLELGDSALYLCASSLSAGSQPQHFGDGTRLSIL.

This chain links TRBV6-1 with TRBJ2-7; TRBD2 agrees at 7 bases. The CDR3 consists of 14 residues. Trimming took 2 bases from V and 3 from J; bases not matched to a gene: 4. Germline CDR1 is MNHNS and CDR2 is SASEGT. In DNA form, the CDR3 reads TGTGCCAGCAGTGAACCCGTAGCGGGCTACGAGCAGTACTTC. It specifies CASSEPVAGYEQYF.

V usage is TRBV5-1 and J usage is TRBJ2-7; TRBD2 matches at 9 bases. Germline CDR1 SGHRS, CDR2 YFSETQ. CDR3 length: 15 residues. V trimming: 6 bases; J trimming: 5 bases; junction bases outside the gene matches: 12. The CDR3 region is CASKFSSGSWDEQYF. CDR3 nucleotide sequence: TGCGCCAGCAAGTTTAGTAGCGGGAGTTGGGACGAGCAGTACTTC.

The gene calls are TRBV4-2 and TRBJ1-5, with TRBD1 as a possible D gene (5 bases). The CDR3 has 16 residues. The germline V gene has CDR1 LGHNA and CDR2 YNFKEQ. V was clipped by 3 bases and J by 5 bases, with 17 bases between them. CDR3 sequence (DNA): TGTGCCAGCAGCCAGGGTTTAGGACAACCCGATCAGCCCCAGCATTTT. This codes for CASSQGLGQPDQPQHF.

This clone occurred once. CDR3 loop: CASSEARLAGGLDTQYF. The CDR3 DNA sequence: TGTGCCAGCAGTGAAGCCAGACTAGCGGGAGGACTAGATACGCAGTATTTT. The chain couples TRBV6-1 to TRBJ2-3, with 13 bases lining up with TRBD2. Germline CDR1 MNHNS, CDR2 SASEGT. V trimming: 0 bases; J trimming: 5 bases; junction bases outside the gene matches: 5. The CDR3 spans 17 residues.

The chain is built from TRBV5-1 and TRBJ1-5, with 7 bases lining up with TRBD1. J lost 0 bases, V lost 0 bases, and 3 bases had no gene match. In germline, CDR1 is SGHRS, CDR2 YFSETQ. The CDR3 totals 16 residues. Written as DNA, the CDR3 is TGCGCCAGCAGCTTGGATACAGGGGATAGCAATCAGCCCCAGCATTTT. Amino acids: CASSLDTGDSNQPQHF. Based on the CDR3 plus reference TRBV5-1 and TRBJ1-5, the full variable domain is KAGVTQTPRYLIKTRGQQVTLSCSPISGHRSVSWYQQTPGQGLQFLFEYFSETQRNKGNFPGRFSGRQFSNSRSEMNVSTLELGDSALYLCASSLDTGDSNQPQHFGDGTRLSIL.

The V call is TRBV5-1, the J call TRBJ1-1; possible D gene TRBD1, 5 bases. Trimming left V 4 bases short and J 7 bases short, with 20 bases between. The V gene's germline CDR1 is SGHRS and CDR2 YFSETQ. The CDR3 length is 15 residues. The CDR3 DNA reads TGCGCCAGCAGCCGCGAAGCGAAGGGGTTTCGTGAAGCTTTCTTT. Translated: CASSREAKGFREAFF.

In its sample, this clone was seen a few times. The chain joins TRBV23-1 to TRBJ1-4, with 8 bases matching TRBD1. TRBV23-1 is annotated as an ORF whose role is uncertain. This CDR3 spans 19 amino acids. V gave up 2 bases and J gave up 7 bases; unmatched junction bases: 18. This chain's CDR3 is CASSQRVIGTGDKTEKLFF. CDR3 DNA sequence: TGCGCCAGCAGTCAACGGGTAATTGGGACAGGAGATAAAACTGAAAAACTGTTTTTT.

J is TRBJ2-7 and V is TRBV5-4; D gene uncertain. Germline V gives CDR1 SGHNT, CDR2 YYREEE (reference sequence). With 2 bases removed from V and 3 bases from J, the gap between germline ends came to 9 bases. The CDR3 sequence is 13 residues long. The CDR3 region is CASSLDSGYEQYF. The CDR3 bases are TGTGCCAGCAGCTTAGATTCAGGCTACGAGCAGTACTTC.

The table lists this clone with a few counts. The chain employs TRBV2 and TRBJ2-1; D remains ambiguous. CDR1 and CDR2 from the germline V gene are SNHLY and FYNNEI. This CDR3 has 14 residues. Deletions cut 6 bases from V and 0 bases from J, with 9 bases between. The CDR3: CASRAWSSYNEQFF. CDR3 nucleotides: TGTGCCAGCAGGGCCTGGAGCTCCTACAATGAGCAGTTCTTC.

A few counts support this clone. The chain uses TRBV5-6 and TRBJ2-1, with 7 bases aligning to TRBD1. V was clipped by 4 bases and J by 15 bases; unmatched bases: 10. This CDR3 is built from 12 residues. CDR1 and CDR2 from the germline V gene are SGHDT and YYEEEE. In DNA, the CDR3 is TGTGCCAGCAGCACCCGACAGGGATGGGGGTTCTTC. Its translation is CASSTRQGWGFF.

This clone came up a few times. The chain couples TRBV7-2 to TRBJ2-1, with 9 nucleotides matching TRBD1. Unmatched junction bases numbered 6, after V lost 5 bases and J lost 7 bases. Germline V CDR1 and CDR2: SGHTA, FQGNSA. This CDR3 is 14 amino acids long. CDR3 in DNA: TGTGCCAGCAGCCGGACAGGGGTGACAAATGAGCAGTTCTTC. Its protein is CASSRTGVTNEQFF.

The rearrangement uses TRBV19 and TRBJ1-4; D not certain. Germline loops: CDR1 LNHDA, CDR2 SQIVND (reference sequence). This CDR3 spans 17 amino acids. The ends were cut back, 7 bases at V and 3 bases at J, with 21 bases in the middle. The CDR3 protein is CASNAGSPQAPNEKLFF. CDR3 in DNA: TGTGCCAGTAACGCCGGGAGCCCTCAGGCTCCTAATGAAAAACTGTTTTTT.

The V gene is TRBV18, the J gene TRBJ1-1; a weak D match, TRBD1 (6 bases). V was clipped by 2 bases and J by 2 bases, with 12 bases between them. The CDR3 length is 15 residues. The V gene's germline CDR1 is KGHSH and CDR2 LQKENI. CDR3 protein: CASSPWGRGNTEAFF. CDR3 DNA sequence: TGTGCCAGCTCACCATGGGGGCGCGGAAACACTGAAGCTTTCTTT.

V gene TRBV30 combines with J gene TRBJ2-7, with TRBD2 as a possible D gene (7 bases). The CDR3 has 14 residues. Trimming cost V 1 base and J 4 bases, with 14 bases left between them. Germline V lookup: CDR1 GTSNPN, CDR2 SVGIG (reference sequence). The CDR3 loop is CAWSGDGGQYEQYF. CDR3 nucleotide sequence: TGTGCCTGGAGTGGGGACGGGGGGCAGTACGAGCAGTACTTC. Filled out from reference TRBV30 and TRBJ2-7, the complete variable domain reads SQTIHQWPATLVQPVGSPLSLECTVEGTSNPNLYWYRQAAGRGLQLLFYSVGIGQISSEVPQNLSASRPQDRQFILSSKKLLLSDSGFYLCAWSGDGGQYEQYFGPGTRLTVT.

A few counts support this clone. This chain links TRBV2 with TRBJ2-7, with D possibly being TRBD2 (6 bases). V gave up 5 bases and J gave up 7 bases, with 12 bases separating them. The CDR3 sequence is 12 residues long. CDR1 and CDR2 (germline): SNHLY, FYNNEI. This CDR3 reads CASSITAGEQYF. In DNA, the CDR3 is TGTGCCAGCAGTATAACGGCGGGGGAGCAGTACTTC.

The J gene is TRBJ2-7, the V gene TRBV14; D gene unclear. Per the germline V gene, CDR1 is SGHDN and CDR2 is FVKESK. The CDR3 totals 12 residues. Between the trimmed V and J ends, which lost 6 bases and 3 bases, there was a span of 9 bases. This CDR3 reads CASSGSSYEQYF. Written as DNA, the CDR3 is TGTGCCAGCAGTGGTTCTAGCTACGAGCAGTACTTC.

V gene TRBV4-2 combines with J gene TRBJ2-1; D might be TRBD2 (7 bases). In germline, CDR1 is LGHNA, CDR2 YNFKEQ. V was pared by 0 bases and J by 6 bases, with 21 bases between. CDR3 size: 18 residues. Here the CDR3 DNA reads TGTGCCAGCAGCCAAGATCCTTCGGGGCGGGGGCGAATCAATGAGCAGTTCTTC. The encoded protein is CASSQDPSGRGRINEQFF.

The sample holds a few counts of this clone. V usage is TRBV7-3 and J usage is TRBJ1-1; D unresolved. Germline lookup yields CDR1 SGHTA and CDR2 FQGTGA. CDR3 size: 13 residues. Trimming stripped 5 bases from V and 2 bases from J, with 9 bases between. This chain's CDR3 is CASSPTGNTEAFF. CDR3 DNA sequence: TGTGCCAGCAGCCCGACTGGAAACACTGAAGCTTTCTTT.

This clone occurred a few times. The chain couples TRBV19 to TRBJ1-2; D unclear. Germline V gene lookup returns CDR1 LNHDA and CDR2 SQIVND (reference sequence). Trimming took off 7 bases at V and 2 bases at J, with 14 bases between the two ends. CDR3 length: 14 amino acids. The CDR3 DNA reads as TGTGCCAGTATGGAGGGTAGTACGAACTATGGCTACACCTTC. Translating it yields CASMEGSTNYGYTF.

The chain combines TRBV4-2 with TRBJ2-7; possible D gene TRBD1, 5 bases. Per germline, CDR1 LGHNA and CDR2 YNFKEQ. The CDR3 length is 13 residues. Trimming took off 3 bases at V and 1 base at J, with 7 bases between the two ends. The CDR3, as DNA: TGTGCCAGCAGCCAGCAGGGTTCCTACGAGCAGTACTTC. Amino acids: CASSQQGSYEQYF.

The rearrangement joins TRBV30 to TRBJ1-1; TRBD1 aligns across 7 bases. Germline CDR1 GTSNPN, CDR2 SVGIG (reference sequence). The CDR3 sequence is 14 residues long. The trim removed 5 bases at V and 0 bases at J, leaving 6 bases unmatched. The CDR3 DNA is TGTGCCTGGCTTCGACAGGGCCTGAACACTGAAGCTTTCTTT. It yields the protein CAWLRQGLNTEAFF.

This clone was observed at least ten times. This chain uses TRBV18 with TRBJ2-3; D not certain. CDR3 size: 13 residues. Germline CDR1 KGHSH, CDR2 LQKENI. V was shortened by 0 bases and J by 5 bases, with 6 bases between the two germline ends. The CDR3: CASSPPSRDTQYF. The CDR3 DNA is TGTGCCAGCTCACCACCGAGCCGAGATACGCAGTATTTT.

J is TRBJ1-2 and V is TRBV6-6, with TRBD1 identical over 7 bases. With 6 bases clipped from V and 0 bases from J, the junction kept 10 bases outside the gene matches. Germline loops: CDR1 MNHNY, CDR2 SVGAGI (reference sequence). The CDR3 covers 16 residues. In DNA form, the CDR3 reads TGTGCCAGCAGCTCCTACAAGCAGGGGGCTAACTATGGCTACACCTTC. Its translation: CASSSYKQGANYGYTF.

The J gene is TRBJ1-6, the V gene TRBV7-9; no definite D call. Germline values: CDR1 SEHNR, CDR2 FQNEAQ (reference sequence). V was trimmed by 1 base and J by 6 bases, leaving 7 bases between them. The CDR3 has 14 residues. This CDR3 reads CASSLDYSNSPLHF. CDR3 in DNA: TGTGCCAGCAGCTTAGACTATTCTAATTCACCCCTCCACTTT.

V and J are TRBV4-3 and TRBJ1-2, with 8 positions matching TRBD1. V shed 4 bases and J 4 bases; nucleotides not matched to a gene: 17. CDR1 and CDR2 from the germline V gene are LGHNA and YSLEER. The CDR3 runs to 18 residues. In nucleotides, the CDR3 is TGCGCCAGCAGCCCAGGTTACAGGGGGGGGTTTAGAGGCTATGGCTACACCTTC. This codes for CASSPGYRGGFRGYGYTF.